This T cell receptor (beta chain) emerged from a study of pediatric ulcerative colitis. Findings and caveats of the study: Acute severe colitis showed lower rectal diversity from clonal expansions.

As for this clone: Its antigen is still unknown. Different DNA sequences within this sample yield the same CDR3.

This CDR3 contains 15 residues. Trimming pared 1 base from V and 4 bases from J, leaving 11 bases between. CDR1 is SGHDN and CDR2 is FVKESK in the germline V gene. Method: immunoSEQ multiplex PCR; TCRdb's copy keeps in-frame clones and lacks some. The sample has tens of thousands of clones; around 64% are singletons. The rectum was sampled with one to two pinch biopsies at colonoscopy. The sample taken for sequencing was gut tissue. This TCR came from a boy under 18 with severe ulcerative colitis. This chain joins TRBV14 and TRBJ2-1; D is possibly TRBD2 (6 bases). In DNA form, the CDR3 reads TGTGCCAGCAGCCAAGTGGGGGGAGCATACAATGAGCAGTTCTTC. This translates into CASSQVGGAYNEQFF.